Shown below are 16 T cell receptor beta chains from a single sample sequenced in a study of blood T cell repertoires in COVID-19. Measured with immunoSEQ multiplex PCR; TCRdb has only the in-frame clones, and not every one. The sample has approximately 70,000 clones; about 89% are singletons. Specimen: peripheral blood. Source of these receptors: a woman aged 55-75 years with acute or convalescent COVID-19.

The chain joins TRBV19 to TRBJ2-2; maybe TRBD1 (6 bases). The CDR3 has 16 residues. Germline CDR1 reads LNHDA; CDR2 reads SQIVND (reference sequence). V was clipped by 4 bases and J by 6 bases, with 18 bases between them. The CDR3 region is CASSTLYQGRAGELFF. CDR3 nucleotides: TGTGCCAGTAGTACCTTATATCAGGGGCGGGCCGGGGAGCTGTTTTTT.

V usage is TRBV5-1 and J usage is TRBJ1-6; D remains unclear. V was shortened by 4 bases and J by 10 bases, with 21 bases between the two germline ends. The CDR3 consists of 16 residues. Germline-derived CDR1 and CDR2 are SGHRS and YFSETQ. The CDR3 here is CASSPVNAGAKSPLHF. The CDR3 DNA reads TGCGCCAGCAGCCCGGTCAATGCGGGCGCAAAATCACCCCTCCACTTT.

Only a few counts were recorded for this clone. The rearrangement joins TRBV7-6 to TRBJ1-6; 7 bases agree with TRBD1. This CDR3 is 15 amino acids long. The trim removed 5 bases at V and 4 bases at J, leaving 5 bases unmatched. Germline CDR1 is SGHVS and CDR2 is FNYEAQ. The CDR3 sequence: CASSDRTGYNSPLHF. Here the CDR3 DNA reads TGTGCCAGCAGCGACCGGACAGGTTATAATTCACCCCTCCACTTT.

This clone was seen a few times. The chain couples TRBV3-1 (or the pseudogene TRBV3-2) to TRBJ1-6; 8 positions match TRBD1. The CDR3 has 18 residues. V gave up 4 bases and J gave up 1 base; unmatched junction bases: 9. Germline loops: CDR1 LGHDT, CDR2 YNNKEL (reference sequence). Written as DNA, the CDR3 is TGTGCCAGCAGCCGAAATCAGGGGGCTAGTTCCTATAATTCACCCCTCCACTTT. Translation: CASSRNQGASSYNSPLHF.

V usage is TRBV5-1 and J usage is TRBJ1-3; no firm D call. This CDR3 is 16 amino acids long. Trimming removed 0 bases from V and 0 bases from J, with 10 bases in between. Germline V lookup: CDR1 SGHRS, CDR2 YFSETQ. The CDR3: CASSLGLEVSGNTIYF. The DNA of the CDR3 is TGCGCCAGCAGCTTGGGATTAGAAGTCTCTGGAAACACCATATATTTT.

The V and J genes are TRBV5-5 and TRBJ2-7; TRBD1 matches 9 bases. Germline V lookup: CDR1 SGHKS, CDR2 YYEKEE (reference sequence). V lost 0 bases, J lost 2 bases, and 3 bases stayed unmatched. The CDR3 is made up of 15 amino acids. The CDR3 region has the DNA TGTGCCAGCAGCTTGGCCAGACAGGGGGCCTACGAGCAGTACTTC. Translating gives CASSLARQGAYEQYF. The variable domain in full, with the rest retrieved from reference TRBV5-5 and TRBJ2-7, is DAGVTQSPTHLIKTRGQQVTLRCSPISGHKSVSWYQQVLGQGPQFIFQYYEKEERGRGNFPDRFSARQFPNYSSELNVNALLLGDSALYLCASSLARQGAYEQYFGPGTRLTVT.

The CDR3 loop is CASSLTPGTDGNTIYF. The CDR3 region has the DNA TGCGCCAGCAGCTTGACTCCCGGGACAGATGGAAACACCATATATTTT. This chain joins TRBV5-1 and TRBJ1-3; 7 positions agree with TRBD1. Trimming removed 1 base from V and 3 bases from J; junction bases left unmatched: 7. The CDR3 runs 16 residues. Germline CDR1 SGHRS, CDR2 YFSETQ. The variable domain in full, completed from reference TRBV5-1 and TRBJ1-3, reads KAGVTQTPRYLIKTRGQQVTLSCSPISGHRSVSWYQQTPGQGLQFLFEYFSETQRNKGNFPGRFSGRQFSNSRSEMNVSTLELGDSALYLCASSLTPGTDGNTIYFGEGSWLTVV.

This CDR3 is CASSTDRGNNSPLHF. The CDR3 region has the DNA TGTGCCAGCAGTACTGACAGGGGGAATAATTCACCCCTCCACTTT. V and J are TRBV6-5 and TRBJ1-6, with 9 bases matching TRBD1. CDR1 MNHEY and CDR2 SVGAGI come from the germline V gene. J lost 5 bases, V lost 5 bases, and 4 bases had no gene match. The CDR3 length is 15 residues.

The V call is TRBV19, the J call TRBJ2-1; D gene ambiguous. Germline V CDR1 and CDR2: LNHDA, SQIVND (reference sequence). Deletions cut 8 bases from V and 7 bases from J, with 12 bases between. The CDR3 covers 12 residues. CDR3 in amino acids: CASSSTPNEQFF. The CDR3 nucleotides are TGTGCCAGTTCCTCGACTCCGAATGAGCAGTTCTTC.

The count of this clone is one. This rearrangement joins TRBV5-4 to TRBJ2-7, with a possible D match to TRBD2 (5 bases). Trimming took 0 bases from V and 3 from J, leaving 10 bases between them. Germline lookup yields CDR1 SGHNT and CDR2 YYREEE (reference sequence). This CDR3 has 14 residues. The CDR3 region is CASSLGGGGYEQYF. The CDR3 DNA follows: TGTGCCAGCAGCTTGGGAGGCGGAGGCTACGAGCAGTACTTC.

V is TRBV24-1 and J is TRBJ2-2, with 7 bases that match TRBD1. Germline values: CDR1 KGHDR, CDR2 SFDVKD. This CDR3 is built from 18 residues. V lost 2 bases, J lost 6 bases, and 14 bases stayed unmatched. DNA of the CDR3: TGTGCCACCAGTGATTGGTCCTCTGGCAGGGGGAGACCCGGGGAGCTGTTTTTT. It is translated as CATSDWSSGRGRPGELFF.

The chain uses TRBV5-1 and TRBJ1-4, with 7 bases fitting TRBD1. The CDR3 has 14 residues. V gave up 4 bases and J gave up 3 bases; unmatched junction bases: 3. Germline CDR1 reads SGHRS; CDR2 reads YFSETQ. CDR3 sequence reads: CASSIQGANEKLFF. CDR3 in DNA: TGCGCCAGCAGCATCCAGGGGGCTAATGAAAAACTGTTTTTT.

J is TRBJ2-7 and V is TRBV3-1 (or the pseudogene TRBV3-2); D might be TRBD2 (6 bases). CDR1 is LGHDT and CDR2 is YNNKEL in the germline V gene (reference sequence). V shed 0 bases and J shed 6 bases, with 12 bases lying between them. The CDR3 length is 14 residues. CDR3 protein: CASSQDGGLFEQYF. The CDR3 coding sequence is TGTGCCAGCAGCCAAGATGGGGGACTCTTCGAGCAGTACTTC.

This chain links TRBV5-4 with TRBJ2-2; possibly TRBD1 for D (6 bases). CDR1 is SGHNT and CDR2 is YYREEE in the germline V gene (reference sequence). The CDR3 has 13 residues. The V end lost 5 bases, the J end lost 6 bases, and 11 bases lay between the germline ends. CDR3: CASRSQGAGELFF. In DNA form, the CDR3 reads TGTGCCAGCAGGTCACAGGGTGCCGGGGAGCTGTTTTTT.

The count of this clone is one. The rearrangement joins TRBV2 to TRBJ2-7, with 7 nucleotides matching TRBD2. V gave up 4 bases and J gave up 12 bases; unmatched junction bases: 9. The CDR3 has 12 amino acids. Germline lookup yields CDR1 SNHLY and CDR2 FYNNEI. In DNA form, the CDR3 reads TGTGCCAGCAGTGTCCTTGCGGGGGAACCGTACTTC. This translates into CASSVLAGEPYF. Full variable domain (remainder filled in from reference TRBV2 and TRBJ2-7): EPEVTQTPSHQVTQMGQEVILRCVPISNHLYFYWYRQILGQKVEFLVSFYNNEISEKSEIFDDQFSVERPDGSNFTLKIRSTKLEDSAMYFCASSVLAGEPYFGPGTRLTVT.

The gene calls are TRBV30 and TRBJ1-5, with D perhaps matching TRBD1 (6 bases). Germline CDR1 reads GTSNPN; CDR2 reads SVGIG (reference sequence). This CDR3 spans 13 amino acids. V lost 0 bases to trimming and J lost 4 bases, with 7 bases between them. In DNA, the CDR3 is TGTGCCTGGAGTGTGCAGGGGAATCAGCCCCAGCATTTT. Residues: CAWSVQGNQPQHF.